The rows below give T cell receptor beta chains drawn from one sample of a study of blood T cell repertoires in COVID-19. The repertoire was sequenced with immunoSEQ multiplex PCR; TCRdb's copy has only in-frame clones and lacks some. The table includes over 65,000 clones, around four fifths detected once. The sample comprised peripheral blood. These receptors originate from an elderly man with active or convalescent COVID-19. Both conserved end residues are part of each CDR3. D genes are given only for firm matches. Clone size, where shown, is once, few, many, or a class for clones that have expanded.

j_call cdr3_length d_call clone_size v_call cdr3_nt cdr3_aa
TRBJ2-1 16 . . TRBV21-1 TGTGCCAGCACCCGGGACTTTTTCAGCTCCTACAATGAGCAGTTCTTC CASTRDFFSSYNEQFF
TRBJ1-2 13 . . TRBV19 TGTGCCAGTAGTATTCTAGGAGGGTTTGGCTACACCTTC CASSILGGFGYTF
TRBJ1-5 17 . . TRBV21-1 TGTGCCAGCAGCAAAGAGTTGCAGCAGGGGGGCAATCAGCCCCAGCATTTT CASSKELQQGGNQPQHF
TRBJ1-6 15 . . TRBV6-5 TGTGCCAGCAGGACGGCCCTCCTTCGGGGTTCACCCCTCCACTTT CASRTALLRGSPLHF
TRBJ2-3 16 . . TRBV9 TGTGCCAGCAGCCCGCGCTCACGGACAGGCACAGATACGCAGTATTTT CASSPRSRTGTDTQYF
TRBJ1-2 15 . . TRBV6-4 TGTGCCAGCAGTGAGGAAGGAGGTCTGAACTATGGCTACACCTTC CASSEEGGLNYGYTF
TRBJ2-4 15 . . TRBV9 TGTGCCAGCAGCGAGGCTTCAGGTTGGTCGCACATTCAGTACTTC CASSEASGWSHIQYF
TRBJ1-3 13 . . TRBV29-1 TGCAGCGTTGAAATGATGGCCGGAAACACCATATATTTT CSVEMMAGNTIYF
TRBJ2-1 14 TRBD1 . TRBV18 TGTGCCAGCTCACCTGGGACAGGGAACAATGAGCAGTTCTTC CASSPGTGNNEQFF
TRBJ2-2 15 . . TRBV11-2 TGTGCCAGCAGCCCGTTAAGAGGCCGTACCGGGGAGCTGTTTTTT CASSPLRGRTGELFF
TRBJ2-3 15 . . TRBV18 TGTGCCAGCTCACCACTTCCGGGTCGGACAGATACGCAGTATTTT CASSPLPGRTDTQYF
TRBJ2-3 13 . . TRBV29-1 TGCAGCGTGGGGAAGGGGAGCACAGATACGCAGTATTTT CSVGKGSTDTQYF
TRBJ2-5 15 TRBD1 . TRBV5-1 TGCGCCAGCAGATCTCGGACAGGGCGCTCTAAGACCCAGTACTTC CASRSRTGRSKTQYF
TRBJ1-1 13 . many TRBV18 TGTGCCAGCTCACCACATCCGGGAGCTGAAGCTTTCTTT CASSPHPGAEAFF
TRBJ2-1 15 TRBD2 . TRBV2 TGTGCCAGCGAGCTGGGCCTAGCGGCCTACAATGAGCAGTTCTTC CASELGLAAYNEQFF
TRBJ2-4 16 . few TRBV6-5 TGTGCCAGCAGTTACGAGGCAGGGCTAGCCAAAAACATTCAGTACTTC CASSYEAGLAKNIQYF
TRBJ1-6 15 . . TRBV18 TGTGCCAGCTCACCAGTTGCAGAAGATAATTCACCCCTCCACTTT CASSPVAEDNSPLHF
TRBJ2-3 14 TRBD1 . TRBV19 TGTGCCAGTTGGGACAGGGGCCAAACAGATACGCAGTATTTT CASWDRGQTDTQYF
TRBJ2-2 13 TRBD1 few TRBV2 TGTGCCAGCAGTCAGGGGGCGCCGGGGGAGCTGTTTTTT CASSQGAPGELFF
TRBJ1-2 14 TRBD1 . TRBV6-5 TGTGCCAGCAGCAGGGACAGGGGGATGGATGGCTACACCTTC CASSRDRGMDGYTF
TRBJ1-5 15 TRBD1 . TRBV7-9 TGTGCCAGCAGCCCCTCTGGACAGGTCCATCAGCCCCAGCATTTT CASSPSGQVHQPQHF
TRBJ1-2 16 . . TRBV25-1 TGTGCCAGCAGTGAATCGGCAGGGCCTTTAAGCTATGGCTACACCTTC CASSESAGPLSYGYTF
TRBJ1-5 12 . . TRBV28 TGTGCCAGCGCGCCAGGGTGGCAGCCCCAGCATTTT CASAPGWQPQHF
TRBJ2-2 13 . . TRBV19 TGTGCCAGCACGGTAGATGGCACCGGGGAGCTGTTTTTT CASTVDGTGELFF
TRBJ2-1 15 . . TRBV10-2 TGCGCCAGCGGTAGGGGGGGGAGGACCTACAATGAGCAGTTCTTC CASGRGGRTYNEQFF
TRBJ1-1 13 . . TRBV11-3 TGTGCCAGCAGCCCACGGGGAGTCACTGAAGCTTTCTTT CASSPRGVTEAFF
TRBJ2-2 15 . . TRBV6-4 TGTGCCAGCAGTGCTCACGGGGGGAACACCGGGGAGCTGTTTTTT CASSAHGGNTGELFF
TRBJ2-3 16 TRBD2 once TRBV5-1 TGCGCCAGCAGCAGTGTGGTTGGCGGGAGAGCAGATACGCAGTATTTT CASSSVVGGRADTQYF
TRBJ2-1 11 TRBD1 once TRBV28 TGTGCCAGCAGTTTAGATGGGACAGGGTTCTTC CASSLDGTGFF
TRBJ2-3 13 . once TRBV12-3/TRBV12-4 TGTGCCAGCAGTTTTTCGGGTACAGATACGCAGTATTTT CASSFSGTDTQYF
TRBJ2-4 15 TRBD1 . TRBV7-2 TGTGCCAGCAGCTTAGCGCTCGGACAGGGTGGGCTTCAGTACTTC CASSLALGQGGLQYF
TRBJ2-5 15 . . TRBV5-4 TGTGCCAGCAGCTTTTACGGGGCAGGGGAGGAGACCCAGTACTTC CASSFYGAGEETQYF
TRBJ1-2 13 . . TRBV21-1 TGTGCCAGCAGCAAGGTTGACAGGGAGGGCTACACCTTC CASSKVDREGYTF
TRBJ1-4 14 . . TRBV28 TGTGCCAGCAGCCGACAGTCAACTAATGAAAAACTGTTTTTT CASSRQSTNEKLFF
TRBJ1-3 16 . . TRBV19 TGTGCCAGTAGTCTAGGGGGACAAATCTCTGGAAACACCATATATTTT CASSLGGQISGNTIYF
TRBJ1-1 12 . . TRBV7-6 TGTGCCAGCAGCCACCCGGGGACTGAAGCTTTCTTT CASSHPGTEAFF
TRBJ2-1 15 TRBD2 . TRBV10-3 TGTGCCATCAGGGCCGGGACTAGCGGGAGTGATGAGCAGTTCTTC CAIRAGTSGSDEQFF
TRBJ1-5 15 . . TRBV5-8 TGTGCCAGCAGCCCAGAGCACAGGGCTAATCAGCCCCAGCATTTT CASSPEHRANQPQHF
TRBJ2-3 15 TRBD2 . TRBV5-1 TGCGCCAGCAGCTTGTGGGGGGGATTTACAGATACGCAGTATTTT CASSLWGGFTDTQYF
TRBJ1-2 15 . . TRBV18 TGTGCCAGCTCACCACAGGGAGATTTATACTATGGCTACACCTTC CASSPQGDLYYGYTF
TRBJ1-1 15 . . TRBV18 TGTGCCAGCTCACCAGCCTTCCAGATGAACACTGAAGCTTTCTTT CASSPAFQMNTEAFF
TRBJ1-3 13 . once TRBV11-3 TGTGCCAGCAGCTTGGGCGCAGTAAACACCATATATTTT CASSLGAVNTIYF
TRBJ2-2 14 . few TRBV5-1 TGCGCCAGCAGCCGGTGGGAGAGGGACGGGGAGCTGTTTTTT CASSRWERDGELFF
TRBJ2-1 16 TRBD2 . TRBV24-1 TGTGCCACCAGTGACTCCCTAGCGGGGAATTTCCATGAGCAGTTCTTC CATSDSLAGNFHEQFF
TRBJ2-5 16 TRBD2 few TRBV4-2 TGTGCCAGCAGCCCAACTAGCGGGGACTTTCAAGAGACCCAGTACTTC CASSPTSGDFQETQYF
TRBJ2-2 16 . . TRBV27 TGTGCCAGCAGTTCTCCCGGGGACATGAACACCGGGGAGCTGTTTTTT CASSSPGDMNTGELFF
TRBJ1-3 14 . . TRBV29-1 TGCAGCGTTGAAGGGAGCAGAGCTGGAAACACCATATATTTT CSVEGSRAGNTIYF